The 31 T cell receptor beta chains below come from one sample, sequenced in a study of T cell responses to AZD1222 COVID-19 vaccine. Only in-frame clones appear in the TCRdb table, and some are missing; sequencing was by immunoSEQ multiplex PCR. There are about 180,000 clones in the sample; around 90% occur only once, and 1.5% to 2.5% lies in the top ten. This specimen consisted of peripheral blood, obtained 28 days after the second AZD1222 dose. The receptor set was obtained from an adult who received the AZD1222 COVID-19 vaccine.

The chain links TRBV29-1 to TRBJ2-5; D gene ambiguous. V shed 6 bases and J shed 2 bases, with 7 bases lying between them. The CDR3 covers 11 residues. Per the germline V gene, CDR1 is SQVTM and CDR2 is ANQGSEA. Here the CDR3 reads CSVDGQETQYF. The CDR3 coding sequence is TGCAGCGTGGACGGACAAGAGACCCAGTACTTC.

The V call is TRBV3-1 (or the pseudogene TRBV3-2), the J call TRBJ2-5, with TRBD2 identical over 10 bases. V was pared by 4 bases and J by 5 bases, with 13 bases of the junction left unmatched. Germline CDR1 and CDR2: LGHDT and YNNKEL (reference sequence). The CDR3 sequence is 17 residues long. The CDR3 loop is CASSRETSGFWGETQYF. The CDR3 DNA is TGTGCCAGCAGCCGGGAGACTAGCGGGTTCTGGGGGGAGACCCAGTACTTC.

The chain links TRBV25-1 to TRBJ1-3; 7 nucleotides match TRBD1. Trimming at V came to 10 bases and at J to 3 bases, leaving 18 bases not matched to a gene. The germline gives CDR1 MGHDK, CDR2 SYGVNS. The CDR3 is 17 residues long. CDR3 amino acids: CATGGTGASGRGNTIYF. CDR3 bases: TGTGCCACCGGGGGTACAGGGGCCTCGGGCCGTGGAAACACCATATATTTT.

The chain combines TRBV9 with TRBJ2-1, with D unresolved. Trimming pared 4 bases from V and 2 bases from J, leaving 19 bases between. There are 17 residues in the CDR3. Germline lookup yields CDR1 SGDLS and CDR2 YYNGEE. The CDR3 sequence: CASSPRGAETTYNEQFF. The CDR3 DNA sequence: TGTGCCAGCAGCCCCCGCGGAGCAGAGACAACCTACAATGAGCAGTTCTTC.

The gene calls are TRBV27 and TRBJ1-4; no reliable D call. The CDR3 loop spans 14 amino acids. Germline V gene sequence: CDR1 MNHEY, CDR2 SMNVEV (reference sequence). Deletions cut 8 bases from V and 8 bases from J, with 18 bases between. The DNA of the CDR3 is TGTGCCAGCCGTATCAGTCCAGAGAGGGAAAAACTGTTTTTT. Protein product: CASRISPEREKLFF.

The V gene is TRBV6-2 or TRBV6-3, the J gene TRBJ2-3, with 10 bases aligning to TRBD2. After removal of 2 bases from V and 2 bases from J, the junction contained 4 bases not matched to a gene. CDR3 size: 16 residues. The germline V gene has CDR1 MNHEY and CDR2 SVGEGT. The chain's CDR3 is CASSYGGTSDTDTQYF. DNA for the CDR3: TGTGCCAGCAGTTACGGTGGGACTAGCGACACAGATACGCAGTATTTT.

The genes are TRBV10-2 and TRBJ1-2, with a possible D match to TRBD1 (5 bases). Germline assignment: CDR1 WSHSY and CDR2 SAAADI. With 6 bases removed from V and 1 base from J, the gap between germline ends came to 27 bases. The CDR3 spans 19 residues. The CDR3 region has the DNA TGCGCCAGCAGGCCGATAGACTTAACCGGGACCGAAAATAACTATGGCTACACCTTC. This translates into CASRPIDLTGTENNYGYTF.

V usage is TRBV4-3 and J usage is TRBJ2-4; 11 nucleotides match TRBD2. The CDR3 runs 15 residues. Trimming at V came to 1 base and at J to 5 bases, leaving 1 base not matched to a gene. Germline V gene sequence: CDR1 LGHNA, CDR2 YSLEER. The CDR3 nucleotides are TGCGCCAGCAGCCAAGGTAGCGGGGGGGAAAACATTCAGTACTTC. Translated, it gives CASSQGSGGENIQYF.

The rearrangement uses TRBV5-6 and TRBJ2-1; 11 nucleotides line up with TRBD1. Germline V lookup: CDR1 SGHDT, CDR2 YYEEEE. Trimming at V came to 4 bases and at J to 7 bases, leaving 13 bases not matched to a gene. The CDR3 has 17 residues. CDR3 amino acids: CASSPRTAWDRGNEQFF. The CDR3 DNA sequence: TGTGCCAGCAGCCCCCGAACTGCCTGGGACAGGGGGAATGAGCAGTTCTTC.

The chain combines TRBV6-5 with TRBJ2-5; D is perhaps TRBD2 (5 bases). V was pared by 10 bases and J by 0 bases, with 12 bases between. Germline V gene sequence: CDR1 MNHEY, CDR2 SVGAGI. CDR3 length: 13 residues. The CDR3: CAIREGYQETQYF. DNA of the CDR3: TGTGCCATCCGAGAGGGCTACCAAGAGACCCAGTACTTC.

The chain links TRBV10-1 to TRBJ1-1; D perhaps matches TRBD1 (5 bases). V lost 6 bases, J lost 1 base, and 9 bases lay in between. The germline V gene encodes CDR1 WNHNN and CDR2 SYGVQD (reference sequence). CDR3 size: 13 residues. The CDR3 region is CASRDNGNTEAFF. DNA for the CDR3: TGCGCCAGCAGGGACAATGGGAACACTGAAGCTTTCTTT.

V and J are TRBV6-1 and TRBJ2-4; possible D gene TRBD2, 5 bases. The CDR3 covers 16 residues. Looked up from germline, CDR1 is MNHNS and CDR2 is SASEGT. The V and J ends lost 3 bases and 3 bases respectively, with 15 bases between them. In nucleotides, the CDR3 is TGTGCCAGCAGTGATCGGAATAGCGAGGTCAAAAACATTCAGTACTTC. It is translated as CASSDRNSEVKNIQYF.

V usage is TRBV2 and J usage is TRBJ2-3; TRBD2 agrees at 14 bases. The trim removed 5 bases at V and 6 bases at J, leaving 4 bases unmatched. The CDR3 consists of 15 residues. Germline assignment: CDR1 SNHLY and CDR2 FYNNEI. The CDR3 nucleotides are TGTGCCAGCAGTAGACTAGCGGGAGGGCCGGATACGCAGTATTTT. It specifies CASSRLAGGPDTQYF.

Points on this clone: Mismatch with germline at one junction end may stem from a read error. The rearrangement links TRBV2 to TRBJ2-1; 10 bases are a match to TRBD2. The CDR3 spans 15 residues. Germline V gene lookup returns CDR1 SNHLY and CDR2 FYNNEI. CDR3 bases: TGTGCCAGCAGTCAAGCGGGAGGGGGCCACAATGAGCAGTTCTTC. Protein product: CASSQAGGGHNEQFF.

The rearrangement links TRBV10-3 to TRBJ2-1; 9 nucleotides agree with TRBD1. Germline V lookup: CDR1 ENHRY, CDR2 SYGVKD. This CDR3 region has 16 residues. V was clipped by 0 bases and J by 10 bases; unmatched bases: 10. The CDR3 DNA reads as TGTGCCATCAGTGAGTCCTCGGGACAGGGCGTCAGCGAGCAGTTCTTC. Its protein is CAISESSGQGVSEQFF.

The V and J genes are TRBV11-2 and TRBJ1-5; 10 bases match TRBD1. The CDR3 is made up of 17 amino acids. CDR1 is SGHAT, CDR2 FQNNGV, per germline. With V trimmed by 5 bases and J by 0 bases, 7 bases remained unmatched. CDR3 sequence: CASSPGQGPYSNQPQHF. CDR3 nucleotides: TGTGCCAGCAGCCCGGGACAGGGGCCATATAGCAATCAGCCCCAGCATTTT. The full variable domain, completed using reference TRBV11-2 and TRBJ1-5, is EAGVAQSPRYKIIEKRQSVAFWCNPISGHATLYWYQQILGQGPKLLIQFQNNGVVDDSQLPKDRFSAERLKGVDSTLKIQPAKLEDSAVYLCASSPGQGPYSNQPQHFGDGTRLSIL.

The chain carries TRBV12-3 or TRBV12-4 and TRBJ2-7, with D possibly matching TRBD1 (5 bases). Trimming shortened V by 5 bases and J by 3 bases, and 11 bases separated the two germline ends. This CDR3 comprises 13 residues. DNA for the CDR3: TGTGCCAGCAGTACATCAGGGATCTACGAGCAGTACTTC. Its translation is CASSTSGIYEQYF.

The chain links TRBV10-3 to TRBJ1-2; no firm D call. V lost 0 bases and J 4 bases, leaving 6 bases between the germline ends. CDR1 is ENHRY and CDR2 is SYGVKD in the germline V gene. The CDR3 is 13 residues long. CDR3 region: CAISESSSYGYTF. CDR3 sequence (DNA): TGTGCCATCAGTGAGTCGAGCAGCTATGGCTACACCTTC.

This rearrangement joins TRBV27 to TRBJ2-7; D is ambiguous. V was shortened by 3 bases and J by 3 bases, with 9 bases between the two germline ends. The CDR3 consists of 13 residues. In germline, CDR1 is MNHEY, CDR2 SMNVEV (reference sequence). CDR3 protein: CASSFGQYYEQYF. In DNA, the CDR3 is TGTGCCAGCAGTTTCGGGCAGTACTACGAGCAGTACTTC.

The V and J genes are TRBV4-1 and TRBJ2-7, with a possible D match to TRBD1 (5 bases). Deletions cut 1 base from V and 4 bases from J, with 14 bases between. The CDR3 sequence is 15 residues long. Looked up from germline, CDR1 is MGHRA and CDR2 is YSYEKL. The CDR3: CASSQVDGAEYEQYF. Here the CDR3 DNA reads TGCGCCAGCAGCCAAGTGGATGGGGCCGAGTACGAGCAGTACTTC.

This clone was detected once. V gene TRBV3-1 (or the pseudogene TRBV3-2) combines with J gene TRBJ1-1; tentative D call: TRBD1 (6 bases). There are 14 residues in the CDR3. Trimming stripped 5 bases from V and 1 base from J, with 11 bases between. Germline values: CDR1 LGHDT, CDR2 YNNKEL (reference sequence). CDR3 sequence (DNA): TGTGCCAGCAGCATCGAAGGGGGGAACACTGAAGCTTTCTTT. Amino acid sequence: CASSIEGGNTEAFF.

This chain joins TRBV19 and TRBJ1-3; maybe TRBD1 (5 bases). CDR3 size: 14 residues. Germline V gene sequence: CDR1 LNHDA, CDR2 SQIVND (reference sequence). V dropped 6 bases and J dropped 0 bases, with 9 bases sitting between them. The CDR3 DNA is TGTGCCAGTAGGACAGTACCCTCTGGAAACACCATATATTTT. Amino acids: CASRTVPSGNTIYF.

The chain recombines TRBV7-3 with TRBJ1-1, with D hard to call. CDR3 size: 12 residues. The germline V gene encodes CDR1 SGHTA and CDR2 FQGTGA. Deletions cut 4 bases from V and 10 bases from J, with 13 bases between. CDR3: CASSSGVGRAFF. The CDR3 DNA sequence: TGTGCCAGCAGCTCCGGGGTAGGTCGAGCTTTCTTT.

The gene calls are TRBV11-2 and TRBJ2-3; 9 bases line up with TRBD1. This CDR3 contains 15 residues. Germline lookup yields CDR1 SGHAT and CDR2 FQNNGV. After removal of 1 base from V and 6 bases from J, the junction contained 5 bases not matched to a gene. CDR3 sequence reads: CASSLGTGGGDTQYF. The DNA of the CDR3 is TGTGCCAGCAGCTTAGGAACAGGGGGCGGTGATACGCAGTATTTT.

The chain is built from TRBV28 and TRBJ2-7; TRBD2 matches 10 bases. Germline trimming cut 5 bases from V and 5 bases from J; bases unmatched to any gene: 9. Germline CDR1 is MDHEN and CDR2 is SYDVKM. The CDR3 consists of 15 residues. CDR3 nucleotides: TGTGCCAGCAGTCCCCCTCTACTAGCGGGGAACGAGCAGTACTTC. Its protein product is CASSPPLLAGNEQYF.

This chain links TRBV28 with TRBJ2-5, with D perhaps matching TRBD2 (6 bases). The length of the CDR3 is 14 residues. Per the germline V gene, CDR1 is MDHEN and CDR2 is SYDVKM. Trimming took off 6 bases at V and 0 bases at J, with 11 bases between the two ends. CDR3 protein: CASSPRDYQETQYF. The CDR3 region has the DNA TGTGCCAGCAGCCCCCGGGACTACCAAGAGACCCAGTACTTC.

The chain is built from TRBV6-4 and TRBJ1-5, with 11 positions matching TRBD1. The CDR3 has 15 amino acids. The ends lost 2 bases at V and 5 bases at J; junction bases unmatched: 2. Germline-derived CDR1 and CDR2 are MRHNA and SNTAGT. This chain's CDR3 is CASSDPGQGDQPQHF. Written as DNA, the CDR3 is TGTGCCAGCAGTGACCCGGGACAGGGGGATCAGCCCCAGCATTTT.

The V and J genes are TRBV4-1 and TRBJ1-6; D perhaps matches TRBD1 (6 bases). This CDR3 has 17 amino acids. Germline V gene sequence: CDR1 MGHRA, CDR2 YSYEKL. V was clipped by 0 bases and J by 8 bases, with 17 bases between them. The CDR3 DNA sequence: TGCGCCAGCAGCCAAGAAACCGGGACAAGTACTTATTCACCCCTCCACTTT. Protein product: CASSQETGTSTYSPLHF.

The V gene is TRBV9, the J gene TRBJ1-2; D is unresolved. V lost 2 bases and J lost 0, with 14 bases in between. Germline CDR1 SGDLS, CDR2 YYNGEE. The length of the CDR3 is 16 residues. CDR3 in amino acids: CASSVGLTGTNYGYTF. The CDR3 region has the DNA TGTGCCAGCAGCGTTGGACTGACGGGGACTAACTATGGCTACACCTTC.

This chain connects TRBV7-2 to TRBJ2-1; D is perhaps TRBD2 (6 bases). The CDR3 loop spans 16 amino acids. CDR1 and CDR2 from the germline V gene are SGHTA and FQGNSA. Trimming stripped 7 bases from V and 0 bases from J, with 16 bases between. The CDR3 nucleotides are TGTGCCAGCACTTTAGATAGCGGCGGCTCCTACAATGAGCAGTTCTTC. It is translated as CASTLDSGGSYNEQFF. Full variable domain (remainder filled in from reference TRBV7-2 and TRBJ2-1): GAGVSQSPSNKVTEKGKDVELRCDPISGHTALYWYRQSLGQGLEFLIYFQGNSAPDKSGLPSDRFSAERTGGSVSTLTIQRTQQEDSAVYLCASTLDSGGSYNEQFFGPGTRLTVL.

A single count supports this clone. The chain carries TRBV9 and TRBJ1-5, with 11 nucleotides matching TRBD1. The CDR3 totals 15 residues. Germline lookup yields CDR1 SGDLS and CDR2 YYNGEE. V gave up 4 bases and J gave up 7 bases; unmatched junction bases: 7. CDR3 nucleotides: TGTGCCAGCAGCCTAGGACAGGGGGCAGGGCAGCCCCAGCATTTT. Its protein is CASSLGQGAGQPQHF.